This T cell receptor (beta chain) was recovered during a study of cytomegalovirus exposure and HLA in healthy donors. For the study at large: Among 150 million to 200 million T cells, an earlier analysis found about 110 million unique TCR beta sequences.

As concerns this clone: Its target is unknown.

Study findings and constraints: Later analysis placed DRB1 highest and HLA-C lowest in TCR association rates, which differed by HLA locus. Segments of the TCR beta V type were, in most cases, productive about 90% or about 30% of the time in an earlier analysis.

Germline lookup yields CDR1 SGDLS and CDR2 YYNGEE. J was trimmed by 3 bases and V by 3 bases; bases with no gene match: 6. This CDR3 is 15 amino acids long. Vbeta (60) and Jbeta (13) primers were used in the PCR. Generated by immunoSEQ multiplex PCR, the TCRdb table keeps only in-frame clones and is missing some. The sample lists about 89,000 clones, 85% occurring once. The rearrangement joins TRBV9 to TRBJ1-5; 7 bases are shared with TRBD1. Source material: PBMCs. The source is a man aged 40-49 years in good health and CMV-seropositive. CDR3 protein: CASSATGAHNQPQHF. CDR3 DNA sequence: TGTGCCAGCAGCGCCACAGGGGCCCACAATCAGCCCCAGCATTTT.